This paragraph covers one T cell receptor beta chain sequence. Some clones are missing from TCRdb's copy, which holds only in-frame ones; the method was immunoSEQ multiplex PCR. The table records about 660,000 clones, around nine tenths of them present only once. The germline V gene encodes CDR1 SGHAT and CDR2 FQNNGV. Deletions cut 5 bases from V and 0 bases from J, with 13 bases between. The CDR3 spans 15 residues. The sample belongs to a study of shared T cell receptors in the human thymus. These data were also filed under a second study, of human thymus T cells.

Sequencing was performed on thymocytes. The chain carries TRBV11-2 and TRBJ1-1, with D possibly TRBD1 on 5 matching bases. The source of this sequence is a boy in the first two years of life with a congenital heart defect. The CDR3 DNA reads TGTGCCAGCAGCATCCCCGACAGAGTGAACACTGAAGCTTTCTTT. The encoded protein is CASSIPDRVNTEAFF.